This is a list of T cell receptor beta chains from one sample in a study of Graves' ophthalmopathy and Graves' hyperthyroidism. TCRdb re-derived calls from the multiplex PCR reads in MiXCR, one entry per CDR3 protein. This sample has about 400,000 distinct CDR3 sequences, with around 21% found just once. The sequenced sample was peripheral blood. These receptor sequences come from a woman aged 18-30 years with stable Graves' hyperthyroidism. CDR3s include the opening cysteine and the closing phenylalanine or tryptophan. D genes are given only for firm matches. Clone sizes are given selectively: once, few, many, or a class where the clone is expanded.

size: .
D: .
V: TRBV28
J: TRBJ2-7
CDR3: CASSLVAKRLSYEQYF
DNA: TGTGCCAGCAGTTTAGTTGCGAAACGCCTCTCCTACGAGCAGTACTTC

size: many
D: .
V: TRBV2
J: TRBJ2-2
CDR3: CASRDYLNTGELFF
DNA: TGTGCCAGCAGGGACTACCTAAACACCGGGGAGCTGTTTTTT

size: many
D: TRBD1
V: TRBV7-6
J: TRBJ2-2
CDR3: CASKARGTGMGIRATGELFF
DNA: TGTGCCAGCAAAGCGCGGGGGACAGGGATGGGTATACGAGCCACCGGGGAGCTGTTTTTT

size: few
D: .
V: TRBV27
J: TRBJ2-7
CDR3: CASSWTVGDEQYF
DNA: TGTGCCAGCAGTTGGACAGTCGGAGACGAGCAGTACTTC

size: .
D: .
V: TRBV6-2/TRBV6-3
J: TRBJ1-6
CDR3: CASSYDGRGSPLHF
DNA: TGTGCCAGCAGTTACGATGGCAGGGGTTCACCCCTCCACTTT

size: many
D: TRBD1
V: TRBV28
J: TRBJ2-7
CDR3: CASSPPGQTYEQYF
DNA: TGTGCCAGCAGCCCACCGGGACAGACCTACGAGCAGTACTTC

size: many
D: .
V: TRBV7-2
J: TRBJ2-5
CDR3: CASSPDPWGQETQYF
DNA: TGTGCCAGCAGCCCTGACCCATGGGGGCAAGAGACCCAGTACTTC

size: many
D: TRBD1
V: TRBV30
J: TRBJ2-2
CDR3: CAWGTGTGELFF
DNA: TGTGCCTGGGGGACAGGGACCGGGGAGCTGTTTTTT

size: many
D: .
V: TRBV27
J: TRBJ2-7
CDR3: CASVGSYSPEQYF
DNA: TGTGCCAGCGTCGGGTCCTACTCTCCCGAGCAGTACTTC

size: many
D: TRBD1
V: TRBV6-1
J: TRBJ2-7
CDR3: CASSRDRGAYEQYF
DNA: TGTGCCAGCAGTCGGGACAGGGGAGCCTACGAGCAGTACTTC

size: many
D: .
V: TRBV7-2
J: TRBJ2-7
CDR3: CASSLGPDNSYEQYF
DNA: TGTGCCAGCAGCTTAGGTCCGGACAACTCCTACGAGCAGTACTTC

size: many
D: .
V: TRBV6-1
J: TRBJ1-2
CDR3: CASSEPGTGYGYTF
DNA: TGTGCCAGCAGTGAACCAGGGACGGGCTATGGCTACACCTTC

size: .
D: .
V: TRBV5-1
J: TRBJ2-7
CDR3: CASSLRATSSPYEQYF
DNA: TGCGCCAGCAGCTTGCGAGCGACTAGTTCACCCTACGAGCAGTACTTC

size: many
D: .
V: TRBV5-1
J: TRBJ2-7
CDR3: CASSILDSYEQYF
DNA: TGCGCCAGCAGCATCCTGGACAGTTACGAGCAGTACTTC

size: few
D: .
V: TRBV10-3
J: TRBJ2-4
CDR3: CAISELVGFSKNIQYF
DNA: TGTGCCATCAGTGAATTGGTCGGGTTCTCCAAAAACATTCAGTACTTC

size: many
D: .
V: TRBV5-1
J: TRBJ2-7
CDR3: CASSMTNSYEQYF
DNA: TGCGCCAGCAGCATGACCAACTCCTACGAGCAGTACTTC

size: many
D: .
V: TRBV12-3/TRBV12-4
J: TRBJ2-7
CDR3: CASSWDGAYEQYF
DNA: TGTGCCAGCAGTTGGGACGGAGCCTACGAGCAGTACTTC

size: many
D: .
V: TRBV19
J: TRBJ1-1
CDR3: CASSITHRRETEAFF
DNA: TGTGCCAGTAGTATAACCCACCGTCGGGAGACTGAAGCTTTCTTT

size: many
D: .
V: TRBV19
J: TRBJ1-1
CDR3: CASSINQVGDTEAFF
DNA: TGTGCCAGTAGTATTAACCAGGTCGGGGATACTGAAGCTTTCTTT

size: many
D: TRBD1
V: TRBV6-1
J: TRBJ2-5
CDR3: CASSEGTVRQETQYF
DNA: TGTGCCAGCAGTGAGGGGACAGTGCGCCAAGAGACCCAGTACTTC

size: .
D: .
V: TRBV9
J: TRBJ1-3
CDR3: CASSASKRGSSGNTIYF
DNA: TGTGCCAGCAGCGCCTCTAAGAGGGGGTCCTCTGGAAACACCATATATTTT

size: many
D: .
V: TRBV10-3
J: TRBJ2-5
CDR3: CAISDTGGGETQYF
DNA: TGTGCCATCAGTGACACCGGAGGCGGGGAGACCCAGTACTTC

size: many
D: .
V: TRBV4-1
J: TRBJ2-7
CDR3: CASSQVLTGINEQYF
DNA: TGCGCCAGCAGCCAAGTACTAACAGGGATCAACGAGCAGTACTTC

size: many
D: TRBD2
V: TRBV7-3
J: TRBJ2-5
CDR3: CASSLFGPGLAGGEETQYF
DNA: TGTGCCAGCAGCTTATTCGGCCCCGGACTAGCGGGCGGGGAGGAGACCCAGTACTTC

size: few
D: .
V: TRBV12-3/TRBV12-4
J: TRBJ2-2
CDR3: CASCTGEAPNTGELFF
DNA: TGTGCCAGCTGTACGGGGGAGGCGCCGAACACCGGGGAGCTGTTTTTT

size: many
D: .
V: TRBV6-1
J: TRBJ2-2
CDR3: CASRDPGRGTGELFF
DNA: TGTGCCAGCAGGGATCCGGGACGCGGCACCGGGGAGCTGTTTTTT

size: .
D: .
V: TRBV24-1
J: TRBJ2-5
CDR3: CATSGWTGGNEQYF
DNA: TGTGCCACCAGTGGTTGGACGGGGGGCAATGAGCAGTACTTC

size: few
D: .
V: TRBV27
J: TRBJ1-1
CDR3: CASSRSDMGNTDAFF
DNA: TGTGCCAGCAGTCGGTCGGACATGGGTAATACTGATGCTTTCTTT